The present T cell receptor beta chain was sequenced within a study of cytomegalovirus exposure and HLA in healthy donors. Study results and caveats: TCR beta V- and J-gene trimming, according to a later analysis, was linked to a missense DCLRE1C variant. Per a later analysis, HLA-associated TCR beta chains showed more clonal expansion than other, equally common TCR beta chains. Cytomegalovirus-associated TCR beta chains were listed, numbering 150 to 200. TCR beta sequences numbering roughly 16,000 were associated with HLA alleles at 0.05 false discovery rate in a later analysis.

PCR amplification relied on 60 Vbeta primers (plus 13 Jbeta primers). Using immunoSEQ multiplex PCR, the repertoire was profiled, and TCRdb retains in-frame clones only, with some absent. The table includes about 170,000 clones, 70% to 90% detected once. The sample holds a few counts of this clone. Its target is not known. Trimming removed 4 bases at V and 4 bases at J, with 10 bases between. Germline CDR1 SNHLY, CDR2 FYNNEI. The CDR3 runs to 13 residues. The TCR was taken from a man between 25 and 39 years old in good health and CMV-seropositive. Source material: PBMCs. The V and J genes are TRBV2 and TRBJ1-1, with D unresolved. The CDR3 loop is CASSVEGGTEAFF. Written as DNA, the CDR3 is TGTGCCAGCAGTGTGGAGGGCGGCACTGAAGCTTTCTTT.